This T cell receptor beta chain was recorded in a study of cytomegalovirus exposure and HLA in healthy donors. TCRdb's copy holds only in-frame clones and misses some; the assay was immunoSEQ multiplex PCR. Counted here are more than 85,000 clones, about nine tenths occurring once; the ten biggest clones make up approximately 2.3%. Points on this clone: Its target is not known.

V lost 3 bases and J lost 4; bases outside the gene matches: 11. CDR3 length: 17 amino acids. Germline lookup yields CDR1 SGHNT and CDR2 YYREEE (reference sequence). Overall study results and limits: Reported results showed that the classifier diagnosed cytomegalovirus status with high specificity and sensitivity. The study listed approximately 170 cytomegalovirus-associated TCR beta chains. Through in vitro validation, a few CMV-associated chains were shown to be specific for CMV antigens. While the bulk of TCR sequences proved rare, some public TCRs turned up in many donors.

The chain links TRBV5-4 to TRBJ2-1; 9 bases fit TRBD2. The clonotype originates from a young woman in good health and CMV-seronegative. Sequenced sample: PBMCs. CDR3 in DNA: TGTGCCAGCAGCTCAAGGTCTAGCGGGGTTCCATACAATGAGCAGTTCTTC. Residues: CASSSRSSGVPYNEQFF.